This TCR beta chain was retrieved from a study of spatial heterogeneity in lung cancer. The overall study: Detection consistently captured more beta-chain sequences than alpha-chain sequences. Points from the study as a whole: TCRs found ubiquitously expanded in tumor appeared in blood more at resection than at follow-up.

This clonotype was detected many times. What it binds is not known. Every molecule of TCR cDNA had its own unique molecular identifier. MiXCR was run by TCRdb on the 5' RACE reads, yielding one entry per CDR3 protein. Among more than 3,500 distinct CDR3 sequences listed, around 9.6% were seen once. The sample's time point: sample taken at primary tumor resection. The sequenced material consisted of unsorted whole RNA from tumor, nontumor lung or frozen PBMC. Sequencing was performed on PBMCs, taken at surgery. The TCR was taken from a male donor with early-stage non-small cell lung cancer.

The CDR3 region has the DNA TGTGCCAGCAGCTTGGTAACCTACGAGCAGTACTTC. This codes for CASSLVTYEQYF. The V gene is TRBV28, the J gene TRBJ2-7, with unresolved D. V was pared by 6 bases and J by 2 bases, with 8 bases between. Per the germline V gene, CDR1 is MDHEN and CDR2 is SYDVKM. The CDR3 consists of 12 residues.